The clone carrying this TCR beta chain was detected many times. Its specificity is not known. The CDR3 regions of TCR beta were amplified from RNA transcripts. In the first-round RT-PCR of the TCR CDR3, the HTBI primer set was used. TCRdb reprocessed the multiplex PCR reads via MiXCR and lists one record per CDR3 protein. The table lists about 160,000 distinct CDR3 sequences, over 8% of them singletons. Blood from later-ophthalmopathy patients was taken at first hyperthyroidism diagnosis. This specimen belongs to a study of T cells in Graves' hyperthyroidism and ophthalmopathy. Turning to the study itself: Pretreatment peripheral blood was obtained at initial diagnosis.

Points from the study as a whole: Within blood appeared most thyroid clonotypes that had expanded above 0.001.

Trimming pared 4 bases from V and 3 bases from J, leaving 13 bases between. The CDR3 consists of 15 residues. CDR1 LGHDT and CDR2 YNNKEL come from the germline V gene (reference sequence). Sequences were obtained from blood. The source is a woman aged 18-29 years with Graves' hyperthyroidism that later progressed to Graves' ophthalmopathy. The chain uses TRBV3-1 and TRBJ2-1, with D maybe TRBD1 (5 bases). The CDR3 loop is CASSRQGKFYNEQFF. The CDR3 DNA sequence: TGTGCCAGCAGCCGCCAGGGTAAGTTCTACAATGAGCAGTTCTTC.